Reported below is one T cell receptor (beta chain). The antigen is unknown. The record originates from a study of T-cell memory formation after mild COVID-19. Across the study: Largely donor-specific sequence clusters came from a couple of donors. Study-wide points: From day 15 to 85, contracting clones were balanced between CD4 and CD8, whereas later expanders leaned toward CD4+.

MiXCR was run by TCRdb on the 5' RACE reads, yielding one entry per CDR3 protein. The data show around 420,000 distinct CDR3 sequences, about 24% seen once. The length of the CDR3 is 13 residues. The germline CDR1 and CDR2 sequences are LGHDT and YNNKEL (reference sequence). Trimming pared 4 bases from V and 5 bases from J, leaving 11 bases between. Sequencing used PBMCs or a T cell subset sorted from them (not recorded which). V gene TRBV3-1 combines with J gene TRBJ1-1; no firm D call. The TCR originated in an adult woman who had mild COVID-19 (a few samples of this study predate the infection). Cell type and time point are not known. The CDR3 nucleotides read TGTGCCAGCAGCCTCTCCCCACTTACTGAAGCTTTCTTT. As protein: CASSLSPLTEAFF.